Listed below are T cell receptor beta chains from one sample, sequenced in a study of shared clonotypes between healthy human individuals. TCRdb keeps only in-frame clones here, not all; method: immunoSEQ multiplex PCR. The sample yields roughly 2 million clones, around 95% seen once. What was sequenced was naive CD4+ T cells sorted from blood. Receptors were obtained from a man between 18 and 29 years old in good health. CDR3s include the opening cysteine and the closing phenylalanine or tryptophan. Not all rows give a size; the values are once, few, many and, for expanded clones, a class.

v_gene,abundance,CDR3aa
TRBV27,-,CASSFRSPSRNSNQPQHF
TRBV7-2,-,CASSLVGVGQETQYF
TRBV7-9,-,CASSPGTGGIGRNTIYF
TRBV7-9,-,CASSSAVGRKFF
TRBV14,-,CASSQHSSYNSPLHF
TRBV5-1,-,CASSLTGGIWETQYF
TRBV6-6,once,CASSGMSVEQYF
TRBV10-3,-,CAISEGLAGGISYEQYF
TRBV6-5,-,CASLGQGLHEQYF
TRBV30,-,CAWSVRGAEQYF
TRBV5-6,-,CASSSFNEQFF
TRBV4-1,-,CASSQDRAPGQGVNQPQHF
TRBV19,-,CASSTTRGTGNQPQHF
TRBV28,-,CASTQVGTDNTGELFF
TRBV5-1,-,CASSSTGDRGETQYF
TRBV2,-,CASSATGNIQYF
TRBV7-9,-,CASRTGDSYGYTF
TRBV18,-,CASSPTGVETQYF
TRBV29-1,once,CSVGNGGATEQFF
TRBV6-6,-,CASRVDGPVNEKLFF
TRBV25-1,-,CASSALQGQQYF
TRBV2,-,CASSEEVSGNTIYF
TRBV5-1,-,CASSLVGASRDTQYF
TRBV10-3,once,CATLTSRTDTQYF
TRBV30,-,CAWSQEGTANSPLHF
TRBV2,once,CASSGDRRSTDTQYF
TRBV6-5,-,CASSLTGAGNTIYF
TRBV27,-,CASSPTGYGYTF
TRBV18,-,CASSPPVSYGYTF
TRBV6-6,-,CASRVLSSYNEQFF
TRBV5-1,once,CASSLSGTSSYNSPLHF
TRBV30,-,CAWSFSLGQARETQYF
TRBV7-9,-,CASSLGTSGSTDTQYF
TRBV10-3,-,CAISEATGTGGPGNTIYF
TRBV11-2,-,CASSRLDRGPTYEQYF
TRBV29-1,-,CSVDTRRQETQYF